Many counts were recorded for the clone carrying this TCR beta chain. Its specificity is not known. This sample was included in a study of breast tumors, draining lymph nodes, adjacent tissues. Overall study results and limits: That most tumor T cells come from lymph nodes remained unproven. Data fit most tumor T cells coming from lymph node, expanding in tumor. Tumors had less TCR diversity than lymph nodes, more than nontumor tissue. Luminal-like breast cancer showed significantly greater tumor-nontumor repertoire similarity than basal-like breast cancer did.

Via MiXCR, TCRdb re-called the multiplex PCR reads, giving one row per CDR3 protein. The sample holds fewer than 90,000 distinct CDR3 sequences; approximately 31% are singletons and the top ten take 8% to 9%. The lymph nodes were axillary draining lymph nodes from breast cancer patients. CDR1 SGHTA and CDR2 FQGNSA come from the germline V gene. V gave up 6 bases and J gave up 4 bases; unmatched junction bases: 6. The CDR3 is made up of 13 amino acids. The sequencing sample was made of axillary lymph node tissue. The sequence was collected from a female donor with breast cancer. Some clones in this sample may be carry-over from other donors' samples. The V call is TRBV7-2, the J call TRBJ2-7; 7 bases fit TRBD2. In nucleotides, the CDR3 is TGTGCCAGCAGTATCGGCGGGAGTTACGAGCAGTACTTC. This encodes CASSIGGSYEQYF.